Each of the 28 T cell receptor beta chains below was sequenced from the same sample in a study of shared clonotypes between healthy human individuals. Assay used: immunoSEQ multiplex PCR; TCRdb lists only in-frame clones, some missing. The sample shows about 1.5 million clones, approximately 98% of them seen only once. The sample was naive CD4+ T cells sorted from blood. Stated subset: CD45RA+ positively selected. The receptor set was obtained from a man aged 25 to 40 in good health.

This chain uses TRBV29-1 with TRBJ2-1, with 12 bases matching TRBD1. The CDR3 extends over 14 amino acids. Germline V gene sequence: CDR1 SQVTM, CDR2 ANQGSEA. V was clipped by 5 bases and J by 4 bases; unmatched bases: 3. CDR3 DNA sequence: TGCAGCGTTCGGGACAGGGGGCTATACAATGAGCAGTTCTTC. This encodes CSVRDRGLYNEQFF.

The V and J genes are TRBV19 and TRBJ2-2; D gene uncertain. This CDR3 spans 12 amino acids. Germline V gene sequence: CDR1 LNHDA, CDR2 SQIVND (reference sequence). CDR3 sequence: CARVPNTGELFF. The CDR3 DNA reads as TGTGCACGGGTCCCGAACACCGGGGAGCTGTTTTTT.

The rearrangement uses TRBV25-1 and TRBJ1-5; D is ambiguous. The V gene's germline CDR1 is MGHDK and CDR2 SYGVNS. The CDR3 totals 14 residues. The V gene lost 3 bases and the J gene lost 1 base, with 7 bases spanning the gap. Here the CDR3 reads CASSDPGSNQPQHF. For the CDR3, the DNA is TGTGCCAGCAGTGATCCTGGCAGCAATCAGCCCCAGCATTTT.

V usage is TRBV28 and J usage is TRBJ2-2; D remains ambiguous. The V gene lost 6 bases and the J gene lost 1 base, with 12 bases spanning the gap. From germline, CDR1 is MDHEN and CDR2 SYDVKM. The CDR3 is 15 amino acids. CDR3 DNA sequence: TGTGCCAGCAGACGACTTCTAGTGAACACCGGGGAGCTGTTTTTT. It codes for CASRRLLVNTGELFF.

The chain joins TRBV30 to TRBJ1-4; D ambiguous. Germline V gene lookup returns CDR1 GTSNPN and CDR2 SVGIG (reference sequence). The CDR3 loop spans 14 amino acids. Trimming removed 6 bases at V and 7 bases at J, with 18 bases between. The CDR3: CACPGLDSTEKLFF. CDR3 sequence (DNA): TGTGCCTGCCCCGGCCTTGACTCTACTGAAAAACTGTTTTTT.

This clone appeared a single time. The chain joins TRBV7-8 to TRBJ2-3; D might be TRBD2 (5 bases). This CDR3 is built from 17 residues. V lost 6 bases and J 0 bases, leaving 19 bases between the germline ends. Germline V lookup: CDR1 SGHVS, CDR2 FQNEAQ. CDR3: CASSSLGVRSSTDTQYF. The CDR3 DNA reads TGTGCCAGCAGTTCCCTCGGGGTGCGTTCTAGCACAGATACGCAGTATTTT.

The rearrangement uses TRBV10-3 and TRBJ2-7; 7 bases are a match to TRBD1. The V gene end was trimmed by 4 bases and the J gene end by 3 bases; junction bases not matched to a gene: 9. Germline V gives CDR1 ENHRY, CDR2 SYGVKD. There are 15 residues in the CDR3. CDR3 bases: TGTGCCATCAGTGTATTACCGGGACAGAGCTACGAGCAGTACTTC. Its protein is CAISVLPGQSYEQYF.

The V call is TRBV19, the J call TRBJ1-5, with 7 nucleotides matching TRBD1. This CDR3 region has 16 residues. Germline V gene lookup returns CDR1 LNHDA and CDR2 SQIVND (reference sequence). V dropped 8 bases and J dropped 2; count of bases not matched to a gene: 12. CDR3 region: CASCWDSPGGNQPQHF. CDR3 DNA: TGTGCCAGTTGTTGGGACAGCCCCGGAGGCAATCAGCCCCAGCATTTT.

DNA of the CDR3: TGTGCCAGCAGTCCCCGGACAGGGGTCGTTGGTCAGCCCCAGCATTTT. Protein product: CASSPRTGVVGQPQHF. The V gene is TRBV27, the J gene TRBJ1-5; 9 nucleotides match TRBD1. CDR3 length: 16 amino acids. Germline lookup yields CDR1 MNHEY and CDR2 SMNVEV (reference sequence). V shed 5 bases and J 6 bases; nucleotides not matched to a gene: 11.

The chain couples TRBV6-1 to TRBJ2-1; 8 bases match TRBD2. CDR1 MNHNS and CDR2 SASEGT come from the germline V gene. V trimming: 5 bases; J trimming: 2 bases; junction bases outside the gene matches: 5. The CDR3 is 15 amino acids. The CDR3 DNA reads TGTGCCAGCAGTCTTCGGGAGGGCCCCTACAATGAGCAGTTCTTC. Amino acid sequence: CASSLREGPYNEQFF.

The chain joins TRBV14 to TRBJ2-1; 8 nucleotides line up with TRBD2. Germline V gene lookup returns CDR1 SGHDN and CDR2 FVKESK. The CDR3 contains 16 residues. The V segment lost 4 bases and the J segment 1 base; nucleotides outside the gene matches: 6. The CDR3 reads CASSPRLASSYNEQFF. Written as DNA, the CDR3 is TGTGCCAGCAGCCCCCGACTAGCGAGTTCCTACAATGAGCAGTTCTTC. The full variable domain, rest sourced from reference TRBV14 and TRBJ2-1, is EAGVTQFPSHSVIEKGQTVTLRCDPISGHDNLYWYRRVMGKEIKFLLHFVKESKQDESGMPNNRFLAERTGGTYSTLKVQPAELEDSGVYFCASSPRLASSYNEQFFGPGTRLTVL.

The CDR3 nucleotides read TGTGCCAGTAGTTACCGGGACAGGGGGCAAGAGACCCAGTACTTC. This codes for CASSYRDRGQETQYF. The chain links TRBV19 to TRBJ2-5; TRBD1 matches 11 bases. Trimming cost V 5 bases and J 2 bases; bases outside gene matches: 4. The CDR3 spans 15 residues. CDR1 and CDR2 (germline): LNHDA, SQIVND (reference sequence).

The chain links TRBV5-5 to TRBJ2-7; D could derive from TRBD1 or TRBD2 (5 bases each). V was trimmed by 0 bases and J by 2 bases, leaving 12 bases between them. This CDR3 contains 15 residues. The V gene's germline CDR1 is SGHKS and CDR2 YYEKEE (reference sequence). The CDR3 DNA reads TGTGCCAGCAGCTTGGAAGGAGAGGGGACCTACGAGCAGTACTTC. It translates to CASSLEGEGTYEQYF.

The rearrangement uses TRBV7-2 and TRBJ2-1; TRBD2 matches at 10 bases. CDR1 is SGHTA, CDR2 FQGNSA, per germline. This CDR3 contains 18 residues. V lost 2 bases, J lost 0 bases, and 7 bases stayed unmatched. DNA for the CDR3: TGTGCCAGCAGCTTATCGGTCCTAGCGGGAGTCTCCTACAATGAGCAGTTCTTC. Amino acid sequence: CASSLSVLAGVSYNEQFF.

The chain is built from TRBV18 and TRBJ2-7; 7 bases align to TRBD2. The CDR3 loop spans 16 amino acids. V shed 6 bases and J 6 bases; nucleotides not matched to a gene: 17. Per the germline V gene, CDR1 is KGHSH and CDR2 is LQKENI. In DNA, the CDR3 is TGTGCCAGCTCCCCAAATCCCTCGGGAGGCACCGTCGAGCAGTACTTC. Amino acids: CASSPNPSGGTVEQYF.

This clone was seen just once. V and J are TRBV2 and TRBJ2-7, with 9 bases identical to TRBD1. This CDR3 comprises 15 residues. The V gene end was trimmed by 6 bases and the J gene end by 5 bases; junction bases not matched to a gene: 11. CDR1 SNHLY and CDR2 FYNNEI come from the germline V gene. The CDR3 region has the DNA TGTGCCAGCAGCAAAAGGGGACAGGGAAGAGACGAGCAGTACTTC. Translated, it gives CASSKRGQGRDEQYF. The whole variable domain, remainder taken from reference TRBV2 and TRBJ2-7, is EPEVTQTPSHQVTQMGQEVILRCVPISNHLYFYWYRQILGQKVEFLVSFYNNEISEKSEIFDDQFSVERPDGSNFTLKIRSTKLEDSAMYFCASSKRGQGRDEQYFGPGTRLTVT.

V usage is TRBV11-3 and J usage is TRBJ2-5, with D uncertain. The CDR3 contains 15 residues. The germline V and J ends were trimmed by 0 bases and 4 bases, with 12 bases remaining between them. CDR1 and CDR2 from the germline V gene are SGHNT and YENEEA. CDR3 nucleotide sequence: TGTGCCAGCAGCTTAGAGGGCGGCCCACGAGAGACCCAGTACTTC. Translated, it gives CASSLEGGPRETQYF.

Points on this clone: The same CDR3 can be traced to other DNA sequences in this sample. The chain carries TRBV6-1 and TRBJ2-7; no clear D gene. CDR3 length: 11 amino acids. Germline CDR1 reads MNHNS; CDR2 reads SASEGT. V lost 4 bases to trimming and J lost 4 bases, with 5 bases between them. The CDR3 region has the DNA TGTGCCAGCAGTGCAGGTTACGAGCAGTACTTC. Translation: CASSAGYEQYF.

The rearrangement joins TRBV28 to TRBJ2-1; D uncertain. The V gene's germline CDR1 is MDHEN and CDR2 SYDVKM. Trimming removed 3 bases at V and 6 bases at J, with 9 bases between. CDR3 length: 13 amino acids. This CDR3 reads CASSLNSPNEQFF. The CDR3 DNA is TGTGCCAGCAGTTTGAACAGCCCCAATGAGCAGTTCTTC.

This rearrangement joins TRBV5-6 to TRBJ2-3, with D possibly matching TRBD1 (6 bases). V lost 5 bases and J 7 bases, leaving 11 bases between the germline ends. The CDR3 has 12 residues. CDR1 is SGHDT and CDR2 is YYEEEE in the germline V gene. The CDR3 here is CASSTGFYTQYF. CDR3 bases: TGTGCCAGCAGTACAGGGTTTTATACGCAGTATTTT.

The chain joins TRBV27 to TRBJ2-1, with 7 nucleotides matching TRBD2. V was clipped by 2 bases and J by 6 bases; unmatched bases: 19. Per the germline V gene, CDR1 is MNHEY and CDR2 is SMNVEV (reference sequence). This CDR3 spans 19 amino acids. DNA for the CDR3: TGTGCCAGCAGTTTAGCTTCAAGGTCCCGGTTAAGGACTAGCAATGAGCAGTTCTTC. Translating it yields CASSLASRSRLRTSNEQFF.

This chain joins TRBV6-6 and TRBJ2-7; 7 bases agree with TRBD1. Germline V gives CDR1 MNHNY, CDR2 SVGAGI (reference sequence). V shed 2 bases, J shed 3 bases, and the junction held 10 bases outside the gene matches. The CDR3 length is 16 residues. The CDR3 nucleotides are TGTGCCAGCAGTTACCTGACAGGGAGTGTTCTCTACGAGCAGTACTTC. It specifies CASSYLTGSVLYEQYF.

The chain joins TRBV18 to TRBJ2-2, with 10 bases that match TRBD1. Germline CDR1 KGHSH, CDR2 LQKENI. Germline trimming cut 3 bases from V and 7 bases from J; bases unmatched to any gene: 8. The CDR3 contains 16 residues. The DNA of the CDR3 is TGTGCCAGCTCACCTACGACAGGGGGCGCGAACGGGGAGCTGTTTTTT. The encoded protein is CASSPTTGGANGELFF.

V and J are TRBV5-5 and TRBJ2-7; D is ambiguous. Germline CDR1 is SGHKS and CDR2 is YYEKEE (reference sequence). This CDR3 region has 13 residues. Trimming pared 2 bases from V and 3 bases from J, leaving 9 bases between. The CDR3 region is CASSFGSFYEQYF. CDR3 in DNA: TGTGCCAGCAGCTTCGGGTCTTTCTACGAGCAGTACTTC.

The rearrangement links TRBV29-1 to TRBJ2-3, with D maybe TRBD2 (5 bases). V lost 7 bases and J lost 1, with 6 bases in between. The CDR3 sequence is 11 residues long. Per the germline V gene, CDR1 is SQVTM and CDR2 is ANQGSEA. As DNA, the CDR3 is TGCAGCGGGACTGGCACAGATACGCAGTATTTT. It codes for CSGTGTDTQYF.

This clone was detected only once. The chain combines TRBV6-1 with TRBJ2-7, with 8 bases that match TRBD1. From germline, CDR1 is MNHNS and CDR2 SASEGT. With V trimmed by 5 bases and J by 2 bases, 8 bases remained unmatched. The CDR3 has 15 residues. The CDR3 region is CASSIGQGITYEQYF. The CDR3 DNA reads TGTGCCAGCAGTATAGGACAGGGCATTACCTACGAGCAGTACTTC.

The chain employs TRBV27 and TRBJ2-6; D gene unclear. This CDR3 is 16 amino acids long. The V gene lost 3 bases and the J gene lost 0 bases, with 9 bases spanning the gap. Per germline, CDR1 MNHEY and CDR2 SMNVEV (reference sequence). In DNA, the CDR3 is TGTGCCAGCAGTTTGCGACAAACCTCTGGGGCCAACGTCCTGACTTTC. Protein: CASSLRQTSGANVLTF.

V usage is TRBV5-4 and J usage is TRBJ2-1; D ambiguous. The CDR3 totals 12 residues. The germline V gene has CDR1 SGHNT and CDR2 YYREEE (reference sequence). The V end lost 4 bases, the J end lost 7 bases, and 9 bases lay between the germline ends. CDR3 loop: CASSRHRNEQFF. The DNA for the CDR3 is TGTGCCAGCAGCCGGCATAGGAATGAGCAGTTCTTC.